This T cell receptor beta chain was sequenced in a study of T cell responses to AZD1222 COVID-19 vaccine. Study-level information: Whether given at about 4 or about 12 weeks, second doses were pooled. Whole-study results and caveats: Nearly half of spike-specific TCRs reportedly go after variant regions that carry no mutations. The study found vaccine-associated CD4 TCRs spanning spike, dominant at 160-218 and 743-854. White British people made up most donors, females outnumbered males, and clonal diversity was possibly underestimated.

Trimming cost V 8 bases and J 7 bases; bases outside gene matches: 5. The CDR3 is made up of 13 amino acids. The germline V gene has CDR1 MDHEN and CDR2 SYDVKM. About this clone: The antigen remains undetermined.

Generated by immunoSEQ multiplex PCR, the TCRdb table keeps only in-frame clones and is missing some. The table shows some 120,000 clones, with 92% occurring only once. The chain is built from TRBV28 and TRBJ1-6; 7 nucleotides align to TRBD1. The clonotype comes from an adult in good health. The sample in question was peripheral blood, obtained on day 0 of AZD1222 vaccination. This chain's CDR3 is CASRDSGNSPLHF. CDR3 in DNA: TGTGCCAGCCGGGACAGCGGGAATTCACCCCTCCACTTT.